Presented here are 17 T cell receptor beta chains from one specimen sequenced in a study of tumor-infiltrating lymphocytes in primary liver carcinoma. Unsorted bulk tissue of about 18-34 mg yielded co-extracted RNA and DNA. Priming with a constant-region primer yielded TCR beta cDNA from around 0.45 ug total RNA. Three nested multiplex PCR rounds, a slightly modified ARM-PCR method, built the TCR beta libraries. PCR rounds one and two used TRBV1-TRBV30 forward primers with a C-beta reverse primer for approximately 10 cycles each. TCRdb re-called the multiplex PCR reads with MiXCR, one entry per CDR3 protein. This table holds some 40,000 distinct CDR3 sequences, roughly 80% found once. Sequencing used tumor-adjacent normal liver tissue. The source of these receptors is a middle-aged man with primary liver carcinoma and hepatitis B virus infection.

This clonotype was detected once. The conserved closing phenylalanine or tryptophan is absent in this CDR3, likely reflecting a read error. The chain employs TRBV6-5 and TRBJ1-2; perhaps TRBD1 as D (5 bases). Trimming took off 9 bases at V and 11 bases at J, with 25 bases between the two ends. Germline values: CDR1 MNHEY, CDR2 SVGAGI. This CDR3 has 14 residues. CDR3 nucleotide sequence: TGTGCCAGTAGACCCGGGACGGCTGAGTTGGGTTACACCTCC. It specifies CASRPGTAELGYTS.

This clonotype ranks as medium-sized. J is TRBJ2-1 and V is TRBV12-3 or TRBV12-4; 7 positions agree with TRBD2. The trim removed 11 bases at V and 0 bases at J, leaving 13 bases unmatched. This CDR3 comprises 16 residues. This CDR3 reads CAGGASGHSSYNEQFF. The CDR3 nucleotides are TGTGCCGGTGGGGCTAGCGGCCATAGCTCCTACAATGAGCAGTTCTTC.

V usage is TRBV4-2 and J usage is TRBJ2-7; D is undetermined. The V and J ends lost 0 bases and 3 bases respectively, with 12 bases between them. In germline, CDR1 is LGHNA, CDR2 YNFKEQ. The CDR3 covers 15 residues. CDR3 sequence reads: CASSQDKGGDYEQYF. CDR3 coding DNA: TGTGCCAGCAGCCAAGATAAGGGTGGCGACTACGAGCAGTACTTC.

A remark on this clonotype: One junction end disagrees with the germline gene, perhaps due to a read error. The CDR3 DNA sequence: TGTGCCAGCAGCTCGACCGGGGGCAGTATTAATGAAAAACTATTTTTT. Translation gives CASSSTGGSINEKLFF. This sequence joins TRBV5-6 and TRBJ1-4; a weak D match, TRBD1 (6 bases). The V gene's germline CDR1 is SGHDT and CDR2 YYEEEE. The CDR3 is made up of 16 amino acids.

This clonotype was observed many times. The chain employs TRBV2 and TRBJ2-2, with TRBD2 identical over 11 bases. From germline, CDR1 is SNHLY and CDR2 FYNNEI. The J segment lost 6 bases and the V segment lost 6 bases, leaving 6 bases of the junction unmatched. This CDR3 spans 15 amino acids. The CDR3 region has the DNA TGTGCCAGCAGGCGAGCTAGCGGGAGGCCCGGGGAGCTGTTTTTT. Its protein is CASRRASGRPGELFF.

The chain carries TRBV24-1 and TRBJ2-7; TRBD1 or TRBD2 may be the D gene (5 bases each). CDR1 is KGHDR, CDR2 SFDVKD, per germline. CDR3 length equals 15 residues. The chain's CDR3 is CVTSRTGQGTHEQYF. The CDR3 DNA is TGTGTCACTAGTCGGACGGGGCAGGGAACCCACGAGCAGTACTTC.

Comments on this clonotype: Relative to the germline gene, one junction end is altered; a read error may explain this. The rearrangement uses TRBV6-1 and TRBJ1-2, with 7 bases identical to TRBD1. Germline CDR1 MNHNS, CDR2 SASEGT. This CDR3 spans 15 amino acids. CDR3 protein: CAGSDWTGSNDGYTF. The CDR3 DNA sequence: TGTGCCGGCAGTGACTGGACAGGATCTAACGATGGCTACACCTTC.

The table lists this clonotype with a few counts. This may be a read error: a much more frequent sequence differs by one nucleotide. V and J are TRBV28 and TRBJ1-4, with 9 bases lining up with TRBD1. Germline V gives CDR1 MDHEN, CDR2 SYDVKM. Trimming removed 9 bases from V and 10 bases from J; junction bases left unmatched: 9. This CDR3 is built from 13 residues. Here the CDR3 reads CASVRTGDGKLFF. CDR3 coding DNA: TGTGCCAGTGTTAGGACAGGGGATGGAAAACTGTTTTTT.

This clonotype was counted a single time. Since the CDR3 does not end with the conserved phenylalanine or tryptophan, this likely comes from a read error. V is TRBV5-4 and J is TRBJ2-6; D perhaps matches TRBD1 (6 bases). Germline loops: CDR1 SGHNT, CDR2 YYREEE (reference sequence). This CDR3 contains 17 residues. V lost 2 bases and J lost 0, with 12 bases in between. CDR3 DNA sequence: TGTGCCAGCAGCTTCGACAGGTTGAGCTCTGGGGCCAACGTCCTGACTATC. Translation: CASSFDRLSSGANVLTI.

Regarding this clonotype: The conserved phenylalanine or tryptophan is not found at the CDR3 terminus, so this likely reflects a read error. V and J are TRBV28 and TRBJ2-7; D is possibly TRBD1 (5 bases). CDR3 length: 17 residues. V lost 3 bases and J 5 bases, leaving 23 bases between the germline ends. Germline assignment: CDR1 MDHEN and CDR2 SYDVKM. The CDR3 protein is CASSLLPDSYEGDEQYL. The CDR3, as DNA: TGTGCCAGCAGTTTGCTCCCCGACAGTTACGAAGGCGACGAGCAGTACCTC.

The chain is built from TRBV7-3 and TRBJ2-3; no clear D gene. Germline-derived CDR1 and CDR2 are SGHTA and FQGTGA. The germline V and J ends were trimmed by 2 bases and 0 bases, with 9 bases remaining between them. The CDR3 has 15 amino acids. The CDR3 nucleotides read TGTGCCAGCAGCTTATTATTGGCTAGCACAGATACGCAGTATTTT. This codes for CASSLLLASTDTQYF.

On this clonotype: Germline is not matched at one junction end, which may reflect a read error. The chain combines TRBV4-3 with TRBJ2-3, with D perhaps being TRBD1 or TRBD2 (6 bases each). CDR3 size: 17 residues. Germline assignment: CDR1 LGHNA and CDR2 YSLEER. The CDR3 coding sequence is TGCGCCACCAGCCAAGGAGGGGGGCGGGACAACGCAGATACGCAGTATTTT. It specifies CATSQGGGRDNADTQYF.

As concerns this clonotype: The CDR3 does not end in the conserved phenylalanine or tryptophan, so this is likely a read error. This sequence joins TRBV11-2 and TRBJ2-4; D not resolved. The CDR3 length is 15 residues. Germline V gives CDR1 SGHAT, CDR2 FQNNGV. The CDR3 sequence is CVSPTSAVAKNIQYL. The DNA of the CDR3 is TGTGTCAGCCCCACTTCGGCGGTAGCCAAAAACATTCAGTACCTC.

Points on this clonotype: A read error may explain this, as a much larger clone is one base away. The CDR3 spells CGSSLAAGGGGEQFF. The CDR3, as DNA: TGTGGCAGCAGCTTAGCAGCGGGAGGAGGGGGTGAGCAGTTCTTC. V gene TRBV7-9 combines with J gene TRBJ2-1, with 9 nucleotides matching TRBD2. There are 15 residues in the CDR3. Per the germline V gene, CDR1 is SEHNR and CDR2 is FQNEAQ (reference sequence). The full variable domain, rest sourced from reference TRBV7-9 and TRBJ2-1, is DTGVSQNPRHKITKRGQNVTFRCDPISEHNRLYWYRQTLGQGPEFLTYFQNEAQLEKSRLLSDRFSAERPKGSFSTLEIQRTEQGDSAMYLCGSSLAAGGGGEQFFGPGTRLTVL.

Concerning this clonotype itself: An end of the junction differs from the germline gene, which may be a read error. CDR3: CASNLSAGFSYEHYF. The CDR3 nucleotides read TGTGCCAGCAACTTATCGGCTGGGTTTTCCTACGAGCATTACTTC. The chain couples TRBV11-2 to TRBJ2-7; D not certain. The CDR3 runs 15 residues. Germline-derived CDR1 and CDR2 are SGHAT and FQNNGV.

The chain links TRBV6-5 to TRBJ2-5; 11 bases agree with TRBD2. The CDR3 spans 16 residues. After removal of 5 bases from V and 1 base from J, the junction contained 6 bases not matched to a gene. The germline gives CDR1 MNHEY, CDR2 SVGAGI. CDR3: CASSLSGTSGQETQYF. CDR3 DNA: TGTGCCAGCAGTCTCTCTGGGACTAGCGGCCAAGAGACCCAGTACTTC.

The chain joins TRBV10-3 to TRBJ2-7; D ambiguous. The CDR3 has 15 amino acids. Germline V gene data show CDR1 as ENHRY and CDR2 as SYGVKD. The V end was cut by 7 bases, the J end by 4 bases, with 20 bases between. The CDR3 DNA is TGTGCCATCAATGATAGGCTCCGCTGGGTGTACGAGCAGTACTTC. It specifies CAINDRLRWVYEQYF.